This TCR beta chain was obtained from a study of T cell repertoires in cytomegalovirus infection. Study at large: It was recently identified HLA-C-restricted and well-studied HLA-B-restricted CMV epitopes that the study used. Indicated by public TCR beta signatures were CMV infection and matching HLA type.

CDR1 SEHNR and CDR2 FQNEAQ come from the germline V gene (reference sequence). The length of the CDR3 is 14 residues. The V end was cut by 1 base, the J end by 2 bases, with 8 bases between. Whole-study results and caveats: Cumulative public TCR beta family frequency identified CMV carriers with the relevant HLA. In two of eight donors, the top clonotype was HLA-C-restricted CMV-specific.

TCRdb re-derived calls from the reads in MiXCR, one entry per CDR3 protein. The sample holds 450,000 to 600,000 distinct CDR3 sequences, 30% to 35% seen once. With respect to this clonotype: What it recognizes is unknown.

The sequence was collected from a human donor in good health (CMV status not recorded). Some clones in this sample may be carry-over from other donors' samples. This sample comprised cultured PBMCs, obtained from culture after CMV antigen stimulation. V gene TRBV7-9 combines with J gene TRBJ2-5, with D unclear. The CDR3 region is CASSLVPKQETQYF. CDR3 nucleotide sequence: TGTGCCAGCAGCTTAGTACCCAAACAAGAGACCCAGTACTTC.